What follows is one T cell receptor (beta chain) and its context. What it binds is unknown. Trimming took off 0 bases at V and 5 bases at J, with 4 bases between the two ends. Germline CDR1 SGHDN, CDR2 FVKESK. This CDR3 contains 12 residues. Sequencing was performed with immunoSEQ multiplex PCR; in TCRdb, only in-frame clones are kept and a portion is missing. The data contain 100,000 or so clones, around 94% of them seen just once; the ten biggest clones take up 2% to 2.5%. The sample belongs to a study of T cell responses to AZD1222 COVID-19 vaccine. Study-wide results and limits: Clonal diversity was possibly underestimated; the donors were predominantly white British and more often female.

The sequence derives from an adult in good health. The chain recombines TRBV14 with TRBJ2-5, with D uncertain. This material consisted of peripheral blood, taken on day 0 of AZD1222 vaccination. CDR3 residues: CASSQDWETQYF. The DNA of the CDR3 is TGTGCCAGCAGCCAAGATTGGGAGACCCAGTACTTC.